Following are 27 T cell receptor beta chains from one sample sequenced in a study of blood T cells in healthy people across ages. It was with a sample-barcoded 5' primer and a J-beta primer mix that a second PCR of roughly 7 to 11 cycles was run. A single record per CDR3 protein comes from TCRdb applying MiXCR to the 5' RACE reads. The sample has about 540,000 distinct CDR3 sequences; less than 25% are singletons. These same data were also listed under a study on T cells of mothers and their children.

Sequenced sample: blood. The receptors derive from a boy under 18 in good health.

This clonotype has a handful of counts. The CDR3 reads CATSDLNPVGGELFF. The CDR3 DNA follows: TGTGCCACCAGTGATTTGAACCCGGTCGGCGGGGAGCTGTTTTTT. This chain uses TRBV24-1 with TRBJ2-2; D remains unclear. Germline V CDR1 and CDR2: KGHDR, SFDVKD. Trimming removed 0 bases at V and 7 bases at J, with 11 bases between. The CDR3 consists of 15 residues.

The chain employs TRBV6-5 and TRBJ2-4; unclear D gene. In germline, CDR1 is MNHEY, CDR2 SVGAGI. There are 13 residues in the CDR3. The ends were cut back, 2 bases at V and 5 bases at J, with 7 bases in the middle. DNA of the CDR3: TGTGCCAGCAGTTACGACCATCAAAACATTCAGTACTTC. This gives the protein CASSYDHQNIQYF.

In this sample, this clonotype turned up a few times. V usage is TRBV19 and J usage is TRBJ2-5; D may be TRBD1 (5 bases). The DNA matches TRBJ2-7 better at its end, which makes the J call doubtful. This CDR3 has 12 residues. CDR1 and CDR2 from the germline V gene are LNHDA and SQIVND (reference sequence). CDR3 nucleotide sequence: TGTGCCAGTAAAGACAGTAGCTCCGAGCAGTACTTC. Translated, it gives CASKDSSSEQYF.

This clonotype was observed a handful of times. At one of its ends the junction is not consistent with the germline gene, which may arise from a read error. Written as DNA, the CDR3 is TGTGCCAGCGCCTCGACGCCGCTAGCCTTCTATTTC. Protein: CASASTPLAFYF. The V call is TRBV7-2, the J call TRBJ2-5; a weak D match, TRBD2 (5 bases). In germline, CDR1 is SGHTA, CDR2 FQGNSA. The CDR3 spans 12 residues.

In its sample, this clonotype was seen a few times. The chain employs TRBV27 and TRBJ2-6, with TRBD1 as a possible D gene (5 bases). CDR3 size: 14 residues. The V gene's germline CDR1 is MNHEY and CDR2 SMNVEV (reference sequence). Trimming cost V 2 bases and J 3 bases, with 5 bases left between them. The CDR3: CASSLQGGANVLTF. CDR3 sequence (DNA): TGTGCCAGCAGTTTACAGGGTGGGGCCAACGTCCTGACTTTC.

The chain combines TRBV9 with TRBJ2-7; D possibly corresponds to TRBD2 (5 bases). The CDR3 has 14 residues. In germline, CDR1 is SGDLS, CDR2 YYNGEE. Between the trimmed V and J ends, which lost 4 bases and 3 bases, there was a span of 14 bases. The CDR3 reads CASSPGGARYEQYF. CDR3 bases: TGTGCCAGCAGCCCAGGAGGCGCCCGCTACGAGCAGTACTTC.

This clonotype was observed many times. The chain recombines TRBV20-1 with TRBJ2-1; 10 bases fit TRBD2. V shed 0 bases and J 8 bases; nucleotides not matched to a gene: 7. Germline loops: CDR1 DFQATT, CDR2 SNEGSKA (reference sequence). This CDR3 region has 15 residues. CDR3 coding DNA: TGCAGTGCTAGAGATATCCCTAGCGGGGGCGATGAGCAGTTCTTC. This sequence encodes CSARDIPSGGDEQFF.

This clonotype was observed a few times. CDR3 protein: CASSTGLAGVRETQYF. The CDR3 region has the DNA TGTGCCAGCAGCACGGGACTAGCGGGAGTACGGGAGACCCAGTACTTC. J is TRBJ2-5 and V is TRBV13; 14 nucleotides align to TRBD2. This CDR3 has 16 amino acids. CDR1 PRHDT and CDR2 FYEKMQ come from the germline V gene (reference sequence). J lost 5 bases, V lost 5 bases, and 7 bases had no gene match.

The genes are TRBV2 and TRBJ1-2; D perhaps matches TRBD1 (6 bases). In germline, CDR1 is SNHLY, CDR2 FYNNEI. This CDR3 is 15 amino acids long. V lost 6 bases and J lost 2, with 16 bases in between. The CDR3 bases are TGTGCCAGCAGACTACAGGGTATGGGGAACTATGGCTACACCTTC. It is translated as CASRLQGMGNYGYTF.

The CDR3 DNA is TGTGCCAGCAGTTTACCGACTAGCGGGAGATACGAGCAGTACTTC. Translating it yields CASSLPTSGRYEQYF. The chain joins TRBV28 to TRBJ2-5; TRBD2 matches at 12 bases. Matching the DNA end better, TRBJ2-7 makes the J call doubtful. Germline loops: CDR1 MDHEN, CDR2 SYDVKM. The CDR3 runs to 15 residues.

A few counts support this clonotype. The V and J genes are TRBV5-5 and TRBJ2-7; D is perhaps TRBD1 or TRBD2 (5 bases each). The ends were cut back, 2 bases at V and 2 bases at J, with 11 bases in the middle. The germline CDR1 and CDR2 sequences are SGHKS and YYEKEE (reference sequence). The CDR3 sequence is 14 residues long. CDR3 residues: CASSFTRGPYEQYF. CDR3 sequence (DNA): TGTGCCAGCAGCTTCACAAGGGGACCCTACGAGCAGTACTTC.

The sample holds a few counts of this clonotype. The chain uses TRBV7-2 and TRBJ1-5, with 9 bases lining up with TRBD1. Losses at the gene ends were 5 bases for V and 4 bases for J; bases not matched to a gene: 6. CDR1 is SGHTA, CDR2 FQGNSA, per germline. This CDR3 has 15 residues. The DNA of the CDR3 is TGTGCCAGCAGCGCCCAGACAGGGGGGAATCAGCCCCAGCATTTT. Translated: CASSAQTGGNQPQHF.

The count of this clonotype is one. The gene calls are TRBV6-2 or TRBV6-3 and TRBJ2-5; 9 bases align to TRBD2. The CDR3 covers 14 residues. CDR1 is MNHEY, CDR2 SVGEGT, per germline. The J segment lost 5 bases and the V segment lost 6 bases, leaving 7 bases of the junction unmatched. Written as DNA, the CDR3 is TGTGCCAGCAGGGGGACTAGCATGGCGGAGACCCAGTACTTC. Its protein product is CASRGTSMAETQYF.

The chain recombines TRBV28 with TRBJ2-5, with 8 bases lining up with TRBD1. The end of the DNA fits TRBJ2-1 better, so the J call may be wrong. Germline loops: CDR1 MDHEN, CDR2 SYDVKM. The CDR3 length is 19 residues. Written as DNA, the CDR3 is TGTGCCAGCAGTATGGACAGGGCGTCTCCCCGTGGTCTCTACAATGAGCAGTTCTTC. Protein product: CASSMDRASPRGLYNEQFF.

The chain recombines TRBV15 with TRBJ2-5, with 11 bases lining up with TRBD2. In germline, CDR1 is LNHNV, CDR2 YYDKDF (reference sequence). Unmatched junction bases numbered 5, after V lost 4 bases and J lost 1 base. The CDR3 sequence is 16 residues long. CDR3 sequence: CATSIGTSGFQETQYF. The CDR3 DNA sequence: TGTGCCACCAGCATTGGGACTAGCGGATTCCAAGAGACCCAGTACTTC.

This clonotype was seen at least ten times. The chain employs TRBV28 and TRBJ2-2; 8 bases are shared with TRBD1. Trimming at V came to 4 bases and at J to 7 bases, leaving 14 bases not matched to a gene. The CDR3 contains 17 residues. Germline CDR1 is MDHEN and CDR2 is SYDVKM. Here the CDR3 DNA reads TGTGCCAGCAGTTCATCGAGTACAGGGGGTTTCGTCGGGGAGCTGTTTTTT. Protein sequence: CASSSSSTGGFVGELFF.

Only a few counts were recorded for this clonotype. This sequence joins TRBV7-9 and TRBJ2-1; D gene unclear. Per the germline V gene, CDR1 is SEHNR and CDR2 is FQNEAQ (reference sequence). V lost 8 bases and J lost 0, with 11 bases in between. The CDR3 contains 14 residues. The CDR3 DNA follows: TGTGCCAGCGTCGTTGGTAGCTCCTACAATGAGCAGTTCTTC. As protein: CASVVGSSYNEQFF.

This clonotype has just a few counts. This CDR3 is CASSYRTSGGVYNEQFF. The CDR3 DNA reads TGTGCCAGCAGTTACAGGACTAGCGGGGGCGTATACAATGAGCAGTTCTTC. The chain has TRBV28 and TRBJ2-1; TRBD2 agrees at 13 bases. V shed 4 bases and J 4 bases; nucleotides not matched to a gene: 7. The germline gives CDR1 MDHEN, CDR2 SYDVKM. The CDR3 is made up of 17 amino acids.

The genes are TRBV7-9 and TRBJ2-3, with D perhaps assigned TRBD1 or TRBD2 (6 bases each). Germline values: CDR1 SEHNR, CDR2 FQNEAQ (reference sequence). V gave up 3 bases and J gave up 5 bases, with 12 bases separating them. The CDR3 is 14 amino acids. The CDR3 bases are TGTGCCAGCAGCTTCCAGGGGCGGGGAGATACGCAGTATTTT. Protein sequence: CASSFQGRGDTQYF.

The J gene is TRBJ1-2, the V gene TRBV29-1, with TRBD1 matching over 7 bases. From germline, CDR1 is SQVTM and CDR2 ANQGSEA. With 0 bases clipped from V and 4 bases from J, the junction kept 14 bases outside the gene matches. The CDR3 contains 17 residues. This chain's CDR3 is CSVEDPDSTGLRYGYTF. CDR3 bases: TGCAGCGTTGAAGATCCGGACTCGACAGGGCTCCGCTATGGCTACACCTTC.

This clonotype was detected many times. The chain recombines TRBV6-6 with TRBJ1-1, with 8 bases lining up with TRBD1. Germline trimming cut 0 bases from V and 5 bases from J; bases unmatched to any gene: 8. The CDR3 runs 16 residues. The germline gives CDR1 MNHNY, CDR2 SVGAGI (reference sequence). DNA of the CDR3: TGTGCCAGCAGTTACTCCAGAGGTCAGGGGGCGACTGAAGCTTTCTTT. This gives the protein CASSYSRGQGATEAFF.

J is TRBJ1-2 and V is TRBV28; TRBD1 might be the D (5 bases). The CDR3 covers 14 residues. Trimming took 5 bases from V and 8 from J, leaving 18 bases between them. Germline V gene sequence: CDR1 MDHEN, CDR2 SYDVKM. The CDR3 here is CASSQGKGPWGYTF. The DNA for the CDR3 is TGTGCCAGCAGTCAAGGGAAGGGACCCTGGGGCTACACCTTC.

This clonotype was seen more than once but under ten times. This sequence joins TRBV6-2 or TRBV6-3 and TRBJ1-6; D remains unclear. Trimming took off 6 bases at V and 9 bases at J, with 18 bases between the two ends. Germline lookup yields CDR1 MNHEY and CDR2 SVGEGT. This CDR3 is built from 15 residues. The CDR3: CASSPLAQGSSPLHF. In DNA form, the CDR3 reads TGTGCCAGCAGCCCCTTGGCCCAAGGGAGTTCACCCCTCCACTTT.

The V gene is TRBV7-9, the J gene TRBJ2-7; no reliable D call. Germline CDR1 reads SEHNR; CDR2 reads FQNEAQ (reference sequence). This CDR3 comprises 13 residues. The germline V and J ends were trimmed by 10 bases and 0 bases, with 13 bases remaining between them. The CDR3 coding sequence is TGTGCCACCCGACTCGGCAGCTCCTACGAGCAGTACTTC. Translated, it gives CATRLGSSYEQYF. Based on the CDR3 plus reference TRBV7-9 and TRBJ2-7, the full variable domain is DTGVSQNPRHKITKRGQNVTFRCDPISEHNRLYWYRQTLGQGPEFLTYFQNEAQLEKSRLLSDRFSAERPKGSFSTLEIQRTEQGDSAMYLCATRLGSSYEQYFGPGTRLTVT.

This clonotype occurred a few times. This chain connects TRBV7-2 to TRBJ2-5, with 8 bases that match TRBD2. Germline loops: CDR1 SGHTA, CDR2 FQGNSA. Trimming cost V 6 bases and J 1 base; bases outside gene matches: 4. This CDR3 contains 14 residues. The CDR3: CASSSGGAQETQYF. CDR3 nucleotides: TGTGCCAGCAGTTCCGGGGGGGCCCAAGAGACCCAGTACTTC.

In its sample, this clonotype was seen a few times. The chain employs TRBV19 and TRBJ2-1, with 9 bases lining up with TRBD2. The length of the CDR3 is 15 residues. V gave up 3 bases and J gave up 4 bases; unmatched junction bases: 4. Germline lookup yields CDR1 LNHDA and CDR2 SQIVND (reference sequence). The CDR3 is CASSISSGGYNEQFF. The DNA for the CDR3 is TGTGCCAGTAGTATCAGTAGCGGGGGATACAATGAGCAGTTCTTC.

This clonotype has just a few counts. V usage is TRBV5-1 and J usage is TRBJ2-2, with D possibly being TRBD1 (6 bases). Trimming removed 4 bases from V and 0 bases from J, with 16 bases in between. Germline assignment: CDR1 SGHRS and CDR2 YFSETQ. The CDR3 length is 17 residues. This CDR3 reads CASSLIGGRSNTGELFF. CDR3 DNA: TGCGCCAGCAGCCTAATTGGGGGCCGATCGAACACCGGGGAGCTGTTTTTT.